These 25 T cell receptor beta chains share one sample of origin, sequenced in a study of blood T cells in healthy people across ages. A second PCR, run for about 7 to 11 cycles, used a sample-barcoded 5' primer plus a J-beta primer mix. Using its own MiXCR run on the 5' RACE reads, TCRdb lists one record per CDR3 protein. This table has 1.5 million to 2 million distinct CDR3 sequences, around 36% appearing once. Sequencing was carried out using blood. These receptors were collected from a woman aged 25 to 39 in good health.

Notes on this clonotype: A much larger clone differs by one base, so this may be a read error. The DNA for the CDR3 is TGTGCCAGCACCGGAGCGGGGGAATCCTACAATGAGCAGTACTTC. Its protein product is CASTGAGESYNEQYF. The V gene is TRBV3-1, the J gene TRBJ2-1, with 8 positions matching TRBD2. The J call is in doubt because the DNA end fits TRBJ2-7 better. CDR1 and CDR2 from the germline V gene are LGHDT and YNNKEL (reference sequence). The CDR3 loop spans 15 amino acids.

The chain links TRBV7-6 to TRBJ2-4, with TRBD2 as a possible D gene (6 bases). CDR3 size: 17 residues. Per the germline V gene, CDR1 is SGHVS and CDR2 is FNYEAQ. V gave up 0 bases and J gave up 2 bases, with 14 bases separating them. The CDR3 region is CASSLAGGWGTKNIQYF. In DNA, the CDR3 is TGTGCCAGCAGCTTAGCCGGGGGTTGGGGAACCAAAAACATTCAGTACTTC.

This clonotype was observed at least ten times. The genes are TRBV10-3 and TRBJ2-3, with D uncertain. The V end lost 7 bases, the J end lost 1 base, and 9 bases lay between the germline ends. The CDR3 runs 13 residues. The V gene's germline CDR1 is ENHRY and CDR2 SYGVKD. Here the CDR3 DNA reads TGTGCCATCAATACCCGGGGCACAGATACGCAGTATTTT. Its protein product is CAINTRGTDTQYF.

Of note for this clonotype: A much bigger clone sits one base away, suggesting this may be a read error. The chain has TRBV7-9 and TRBJ2-1; D remains ambiguous. Deletions cut 5 bases from V and 13 bases from J, with 24 bases between. The CDR3 loop spans 15 amino acids. Germline CDR1 is SEHNR and CDR2 is FQNEAQ (reference sequence). The CDR3 loop is CASSIPKGHEETQFF. In DNA, the CDR3 is TGTGCCAGCAGCATCCCGAAGGGCCACGAAGAGACCCAGTTCTTC.

There are a few counts of this clonotype. This chain uses TRBV20-1 with TRBJ1-2; D remains unclear. Germline V gives CDR1 DFQATT, CDR2 SNEGSKA (reference sequence). Trimming removed 1 base at V and 7 bases at J, with 13 bases between. CDR3 size: 13 residues. CDR3: CSARVVGDAGYTF. The CDR3 DNA reads TGCAGTGCTAGAGTTGTTGGTGACGCTGGCTACACCTTC.

This clonotype was seen repeatedly, ten times or more. The chain recombines TRBV27 with TRBJ1-1; 8 bases fit TRBD1. This CDR3 contains 14 residues. Trimming removed 7 bases from V and 1 base from J; junction bases left unmatched: 5. CDR1 MNHEY and CDR2 SMNVEV come from the germline V gene (reference sequence). The CDR3 bases are TGTGCCAGCAATAGACAGGGGCCGAACACTGAAGCTTTCTTT. Translation gives CASNRQGPNTEAFF.

This clonotype appeared a few times. The chain couples TRBV9 to TRBJ1-2; 11 bases are a match to TRBD1. There are 16 residues in the CDR3. Germline assignment: CDR1 SGDLS and CDR2 YYNGEE. The J segment lost 7 bases and the V segment lost 3 bases, leaving 11 bases of the junction unmatched. The CDR3 loop is CASSAGGQGAVRGYTF. The CDR3 region has the DNA TGTGCCAGCAGCGCGGGAGGACAGGGGGCGGTGCGTGGCTACACCTTC.

The chain uses TRBV29-1 and TRBJ2-2; 7 positions agree with TRBD1. The CDR3 contains 13 residues. V lost 4 bases and J lost 2; bases outside the gene matches: 1. CDR1 and CDR2 (germline): SQVTM, ANQGSEA. Written as DNA, the CDR3 is TGCAGCGTTGGGGACAGTAACACCGGGGAGCTGTTTTTT. It is translated as CSVGDSNTGELFF.

The rearrangement joins TRBV27 to TRBJ1-1; tentatively, D is TRBD1 (5 bases). The CDR3 consists of 15 residues. Germline V gene data show CDR1 as MNHEY and CDR2 as SMNVEV (reference sequence). V was cut by 6 bases and J by 3 bases, with 17 bases left in between. CDR3 sequence (DNA): TGTGCCAGCAGCGTATACCCCGAGGGGCACACTGAAGCTTTCTTT. It codes for CASSVYPEGHTEAFF.

V gene TRBV2 combines with J gene TRBJ1-4; no clear D gene. CDR1 and CDR2 from the germline V gene are SNHLY and FYNNEI. V was pared by 5 bases and J by 10 bases, with 5 bases between. The CDR3 is 10 residues long. CDR3 nucleotides: TGTGCCAGCAGTCTAGGAAAACTGTTTTTT. As protein: CASSLGKLFF.

This clonotype showed up many times. This chain connects TRBV6-2 or TRBV6-3 to TRBJ2-7, with unresolved D. Germline CDR1 and CDR2: MNHEY and SVGEGT. Trimming took 0 bases from V and 3 from J, leaving 3 bases between them. The CDR3 loop spans 12 amino acids. The CDR3 sequence is CASSYSIYEQYF. As DNA, the CDR3 is TGTGCCAGCAGTTACTCGATCTACGAGCAGTACTTC.

This clonotype appeared a few times. This sequence joins TRBV20-1 and TRBJ1-1, with 8 bases matching TRBD1. The junction had 9 bases not matched to a gene; V was cut back by 4 bases and J by 5 bases. Germline V gene lookup returns CDR1 DFQATT and CDR2 SNEGSKA (reference sequence). CDR3 length: 14 residues. The DNA for the CDR3 is TGCAGTGCTATAACAGGGGGAAGTTCTACTGAAGCTTTCTTT. Amino acids: CSAITGGSSTEAFF.

This clonotype was observed many times. The chain has TRBV10-3 and TRBJ2-3; weak D call: TRBD2 (6 bases). Looked up from germline, CDR1 is ENHRY and CDR2 is SYGVKD. The germline V and J ends were trimmed by 0 bases and 2 bases, with 15 bases remaining between them. The CDR3 extends over 17 amino acids. The DNA for the CDR3 is TGTGCCATCAGTGAGTCGAGGCAGGGAGGTCTCACAGATACGCAGTATTTT. This encodes CAISESRQGGLTDTQYF.

This chain joins TRBV3-1 and TRBJ2-7, with D possibly TRBD2 on 6 matching bases. The J call may be mistaken, given a closer DNA end match to TRBJ2-5. The germline V gene encodes CDR1 LGHDT and CDR2 YNNKEL (reference sequence). The CDR3 loop spans 14 amino acids. The CDR3 spells CASSQHGEEETQYF. Here the CDR3 DNA reads TGTGCCAGCAGCCAACACGGGGAGGAGGAGACCCAGTACTTC.

J is TRBJ2-5 and V is TRBV4-2; 10 nucleotides match TRBD2. The length of the CDR3 is 15 residues. Germline loops: CDR1 LGHNA, CDR2 YNFKEQ. Trimming took 2 bases from V and 0 from J; bases not matched to a gene: 0. CDR3 in amino acids: CASSQLAGDQETQYF. The CDR3 nucleotides read TGTGCCAGCAGCCAACTAGCGGGGGACCAAGAGACCCAGTACTTC.

The V call is TRBV20-1, the J call TRBJ2-2; 8 bases are shared with TRBD1. The length of the CDR3 is 14 residues. With V trimmed by 6 bases and J by 1 base, 4 bases remained unmatched. Looked up from germline, CDR1 is DFQATT and CDR2 is SNEGSKA (reference sequence). The CDR3 DNA follows: TGCAGTGCCAGACAGGGGCTGAACACCGGGGAGCTGTTTTTT. Its translation: CSARQGLNTGELFF.

In its sample, this clonotype was seen many times. The V and J genes are TRBV4-1 and TRBJ2-5; tentatively, D is TRBD1 or TRBD2 (6 bases each). There are 19 residues in the CDR3. V was clipped by 0 bases and J by 3 bases, with 23 bases between them. Germline V gene lookup returns CDR1 MGHRA and CDR2 YSYEKL. The CDR3 DNA sequence: TGCGCCAGCAGCCAAGATGGGAGCCGCATCATGAGGGGGGAAGAGACCCAGTACTTC. Translated: CASSQDGSRIMRGEETQYF.

The V call is TRBV7-2, the J call TRBJ2-2; 10 bases map to TRBD2. Germline V gene lookup returns CDR1 SGHTA and CDR2 FQGNSA. The CDR3 spans 15 residues. V shed 5 bases, J shed 4 bases, and the junction held 4 bases outside the gene matches. The CDR3 is CASSPWTSGTGELFF. CDR3 bases: TGTGCCAGCAGCCCCTGGACTAGCGGCACCGGGGAGCTGTTTTTT.

This clonotype has just a few counts. V and J are TRBV20-1 and TRBJ2-3; tentatively, D is TRBD2 (6 bases). CDR1 and CDR2 from the germline V gene are DFQATT and SNEGSKA (reference sequence). The CDR3 is 12 residues long. CDR3 bases: TGCAGCGGGGACTCAACGACAGATACGCAGTATTTT. This codes for CSGDSTTDTQYF.

Written as DNA, the CDR3 is TGTGCCAGCCGACCCCTAGCGGGAGGGGCAGATACGCAGTATTTT. Its translation is CASRPLAGGADTQYF. The V call is TRBV28, the J call TRBJ2-3, with TRBD2 matching over 12 bases. Germline V gene sequence: CDR1 MDHEN, CDR2 SYDVKM. CDR3 length: 15 residues. Trimming removed 8 bases from V and 4 bases from J; junction bases left unmatched: 7.

This clonotype appeared a single time. A junction boundary mismatches the germline segment, possibly from a read error. The chain combines TRBV30 with TRBJ1-2; no definite D call. The CDR3 has 13 residues. The germline CDR1 and CDR2 sequences are GTSNPN and SVGIG (reference sequence). This CDR3 is CVWRAGGLSGYTF. For the CDR3, the DNA is TGTGTCTGGAGGGCTGGAGGGTTGAGTGGCTACACCTTC.

This sequence joins TRBV5-1 and TRBJ1-1; 7 positions match TRBD1. Germline assignment: CDR1 SGHRS and CDR2 YFSETQ. The CDR3 runs to 14 residues. The V gene end was trimmed by 5 bases and the J gene end by 6 bases; junction bases not matched to a gene: 10. The CDR3 region has the DNA TGCGCCAGCAGTCCAAAGACAGGGCCGGCTGAAGCTTTCTTT. Its protein is CASSPKTGPAEAFF.

This clonotype was observed a handful of times. The chain combines TRBV28 with TRBJ1-2; possibly TRBD1 for D (5 bases). Germline assignment: CDR1 MDHEN and CDR2 SYDVKM. The CDR3 totals 15 residues. Trimming pared 8 bases from V and 3 bases from J, leaving 19 bases between. CDR3 nucleotide sequence: TGTGCCAGCCGTGTCATAGTGGGGGTACACTATGGCTACACCTTC. Translating gives CASRVIVGVHYGYTF.

V and J are TRBV13 and TRBJ1-1; D remains ambiguous. CDR3 length: 13 residues. From germline, CDR1 is PRHDT and CDR2 FYEKMQ (reference sequence). V lost 5 bases and J 7 bases, leaving 14 bases between the germline ends. The CDR3 is CASSQEGSGEAFF. CDR3 nucleotide sequence: TGTGCCAGCAGCCAGGAGGGCAGCGGTGAAGCTTTCTTT.

This clonotype was detected a few times. The chain joins TRBV9 to TRBJ2-1, with a possible D match to TRBD2 (6 bases). V dropped 2 bases and J dropped 7 bases, with 13 bases sitting between them. CDR1 SGDLS and CDR2 YYNGEE come from the germline V gene. This CDR3 contains 14 residues. The CDR3 reads CASSVPGVGNEQFF. CDR3 bases: TGTGCCAGCAGCGTTCCGGGAGTAGGGAATGAGCAGTTCTTC.